These T cell receptor beta chains were read from a single sample in a study of read filtering for tumor transcriptome and immune sequencing. TCRdb fed the reads into MiXCR, producing one record per CDR3 protein. Here the sample spans 120,000 or so distinct CDR3 sequences, 10% to 15% being singletons. The sequencing input was a population of CD138-negative cells sorted from bone marrow. The receptors shown here come from a donor aged 40 or older with multiple myeloma. Both conserved end residues are part of each CDR3. A D gene is named only where the DNA matches it firmly. Size is omitted from some rows. Given values are once, few, many or a class for expanded clones.

TRBV7-2	-	TRBJ2-5	-	TGTGCCAGCAGCTTAAATAAGGGTTTACAAGAGACCCAGTACTTC	CASSLNKGLQETQYF
TRBV24-1	-	TRBJ2-1	many	TGTGCCACCAGTGATTTGAGGGCAGACGGCTACAATGAGCAGTTCTTC	CATSDLRADGYNEQFF
TRBV6-5	TRBD1	TRBJ2-2	many	TGTGCCAGCAGCCAGACAGGGACGGGCACCGGGGAGCTGTTTTTT	CASSQTGTGTGELFF
TRBV7-2	-	TRBJ2-5	many	TGTGCCAGCAGCTTGGGGGACTACCAAGAGACCCAGTACTTC	CASSLGDYQETQYF
TRBV29-1	-	TRBJ1-1	many	TGCAGCGTTGAAATAGGCAGGGGGAACACTGAAGCTTTCTTT	CSVEIGRGNTEAFF
TRBV12-3/TRBV12-4	-	TRBJ1-1	many	TGTGCCAGCACCGACCTCGGAGGAGCTGAAGCTTTCTTT	CASTDLGGAEAFF
TRBV27	-	TRBJ2-7	many	TGTGCCAGCAGTTATCAGGGTCGTCTTTACTACGAGCAGTACTTC	CASSYQGRLYYEQYF
TRBV3-1	-	TRBJ2-5	few	TGTGCCAGCAGCCAATCCGCACAGCTACAAGAGACCCAGTACTTC	CASSQSAQLQETQYF
TRBV9	-	TRBJ2-1	many	TGTGCCAGCAGCGTAGCAGCTGGCCTCCACAATGAGCAGTTCTTC	CASSVAAGLHNEQFF
TRBV7-2	TRBD2	TRBJ2-3	few	TGTGCCAGCAGCCGGGGACTAGCCCCCAGCACAGATACGCAGTATTTT	CASSRGLAPSTDTQYF
TRBV3-1	-	TRBJ2-3	many	TGTGCCAGCAGCCCCGACCCTACCACGACTAGAAGCACAGATACGCAGTATTTT	CASSPDPTTTRSTDTQYF
TRBV18	-	TRBJ2-7	-	TGTGCCAGCTCACCTGGGAAAGTCTACGAGCAGTACTTC	CASSPGKVYEQYF
TRBV20-1	-	TRBJ2-1	many	TGCAGTGCCCCCCCCGGAGGGTGGGGGGCGGAGCAGTTCTTC	CSAPPGGWGAEQFF
TRBV6-5	-	TRBJ1-5	many	TGTGCCAGCAGTTACTCAAACCGGGATCAGCCCCAGCATTTT	CASSYSNRDQPQHF
TRBV7-2	-	TRBJ2-1	many	TGTGCCAGCAGCTTAGGGGGGGGGCCCAGCAATGAGCAGTTCTTC	CASSLGGGPSNEQFF
TRBV11-2	-	TRBJ1-1	many	TGTGCCAGCAGCTTAGAAACAACAGAAGCTTTCTTT	CASSLETTEAFF
TRBV20-1	-	TRBJ2-3	many	TGCAGTGCTAGAGATGTCGGAGTTGGAGATACGCAGTATTTT	CSARDVGVGDTQYF
TRBV28	-	TRBJ1-1	few	TGTGCCAGCAGTTTATCCTCCGGGCACACTGAAGCTTTCTTT	CASSLSSGHTEAFF
TRBV11-2	-	TRBJ2-3	many	TGTGCCAGCAGCCCCAGGGGTTCGCAGGGGACAGATACGCAGTATTTT	CASSPRGSQGTDTQYF
TRBV11-1	TRBD1	TRBJ2-1	many	TGTGCCAGCAGCGTGGACAGGTCAAGGGATGAGCAGTTCTTC	CASSVDRSRDEQFF
TRBV7-2	-	TRBJ1-2	-	TGTGCCAGCAGTCCACGCCCCCGGACCTATGGCTACACCTTC	CASSPRPRTYGYTF
TRBV7-2	TRBD2	TRBJ2-7	medium-sized	TGTGCCAGCAGGCCTAGCGGGGGTTCCTACGAGCAGTACTTC	CASRPSGGSYEQYF
TRBV6-1	-	TRBJ1-5	many	TGTGCCAGCAGTGCCGGTATCAACCAAAATAGCAATCAGCCCCAGCATTTT	CASSAGINQNSNQPQHF
TRBV29-1	-	TRBJ2-7	few	TGCAGCGGAGGGTACACCTACGAGCAGTACTTC	CSGGYTYEQYF
TRBV20-1	-	TRBJ2-2	many	TGCAGTGCTAGATCAGGGGAGGGGGAGCTGTTTTTT	CSARSGEGELFF
TRBV5-1	-	TRBJ2-2	many	TGCGCCAGCAACACAGGGTCCCCGAACACCGGGGAGCTGTTTTTT	CASNTGSPNTGELFF
TRBV2	-	TRBJ2-5	many	TGTGCCAGCAGTGAAGGGTTTAGTGAGACCCAGTACTTC	CASSEGFSETQYF
TRBV15	TRBD1	TRBJ2-3	many	TGTGCCACGAGGGACAGGGGATACACAGATACGCAGTATTTT	CATRDRGYTDTQYF
TRBV7-2	-	TRBJ2-7	few	TGTGCCAGCAGCTTATTGCTGGATAAGGTCTACGGGCAGTACTTC	CASSLLLDKVYGQYF
TRBV20-1	TRBD2	TRBJ2-7	many	TGCAGTGCGCGGACTAGCGGGGGCTCCTACGAGCAGTACTTC	CSARTSGGSYEQYF
TRBV6-1	-	TRBJ1-5	many	TGTGCCAGCAGTGAAGTGCAAGGCAATCAGCCCCAGCATTTT	CASSEVQGNQPQHF
TRBV4-1	-	TRBJ1-1	many	TGCGCCAGCAGCTCTTCCACAGGGAACACTGAAGCTTTCTTT	CASSSSTGNTEAFF
TRBV2	-	TRBJ1-1	many	TGTGCCAGCAGCCTGTACACTGAAGCTTTCTTT	CASSLYTEAFF
TRBV29-1	-	TRBJ1-5	-	TGCAGCGTTAGGACAGCCATCAATCAGCCCCAGCATTTT	CSVRTAINQPQHF
TRBV5-1	-	TRBJ2-3	few	TGCGCCAGCCGCAGTCTAAGCGGGACAGATACGCAGTATTTT	CASRSLSGTDTQYF
TRBV6-5	-	TRBJ2-2	few	TGTGCCAGCAGTTACGGGGGCAGGACGAACACCGGGGAGCTGTTTTTT	CASSYGGRTNTGELFF
TRBV11-2	-	TRBJ2-3	many	TGTGCCAGCAGCTATAGTCCTCGGACGCTCACAGATACGCAGTATTTT	CASSYSPRTLTDTQYF
TRBV20-1	-	TRBJ1-4	many	TGCAGTGCTAGAGATGGTGGGGGCGGTGAAAAACTGTTTTTT	CSARDGGGGEKLFF
TRBV20-1	-	TRBJ1-5	many	TGCAGTGCGGCTGGGGGGACCAATCAGCCCCAGCATTTT	CSAAGGTNQPQHF
TRBV6-6	-	TRBJ2-3	many	TGTGCCAGCAGTTACGGGGGCGGGCGCACAGATACGCAGTATTTT	CASSYGGGRTDTQYF
TRBV30	TRBD2	TRBJ2-5	-	TGTGCCTGGAGAACTAGCGGTTCGGGGACCCAGTACTTC	CAWRTSGSGTQYF
TRBV27	TRBD1	TRBJ2-7	-	TGTGCCAGCAGTTTACCGGACAGGCGGTACGAGCAGTACTTC	CASSLPDRRYEQYF
TRBV4-2	TRBD1	TRBJ2-7	many	TGTGCCAGCAGCCACGTCACCAAGGGACAGCCACCCCTACCTTCGTACTTC	CASSHVTKGQPPLPSYF
TRBV6-5	TRBD2	TRBJ2-2	-	TGTGCCAGCACTAGGAGCAGCGGGATTGTAGCGAACACCGGGGAGCTGTTTTTT	CASTRSSGIVANTGELFF
TRBV27	-	TRBJ1-1	many	TGTGCCAGCAGTCCCTATATGAACACTGAAGCTTTCTTT	CASSPYMNTEAFF
TRBV28	-	TRBJ1-3	few	TGTGCCAGCACCACCTGGGTGGCTTCTGGAAACACCATATATTTT	CASTTWVASGNTIYF
TRBV5-1	TRBD1	TRBJ1-1	many	TGCGCCAGCAGCAGAACCGGGACAGGGCCGAACAGTGAAGCTTTCTTT	CASSRTGTGPNSEAFF
TRBV19	-	TRBJ2-3	few	TGTGCCAGTAGTATCGGGGACAGCACAGATACGCAGTATTTT	CASSIGDSTDTQYF